The clone carrying this TCR beta chain was detected only a few times. Its specificity is unknown. This sample stems from a study of T cells in localized non-small cell lung cancer. Trimming pared 7 bases from V and 7 bases from J, leaving 26 bases between. This CDR3 contains 17 residues. Germline V gene lookup returns CDR1 MNHEY and CDR2 SMNVEV (reference sequence). Method: immunoSEQ multiplex PCR; TCRdb's copy keeps in-frame clones and lacks some. The data hold tens of thousands of clones, with 85% to 90% observed a single time. Study-level results: There were a median roughly 62 of the top 100 tumor clones appearing in adjacent lung. T cell clonality was highest in uninvolved adjacent lung, above tumor.

The receptor's source is a male donor aged 60 or older with stage I lung adenocarcinoma. The sequenced sample was peripheral blood, obtained before any cancer treatment. The genes are TRBV27 and TRBJ1-5, with D possibly being TRBD1 (5 bases). The CDR3 here is CASTKLQGVSFKQPQHF. The DNA of the CDR3 is TGTGCCAGCACCAAACTTCAAGGGGTAAGTTTTAAACAGCCCCAGCATTTT.